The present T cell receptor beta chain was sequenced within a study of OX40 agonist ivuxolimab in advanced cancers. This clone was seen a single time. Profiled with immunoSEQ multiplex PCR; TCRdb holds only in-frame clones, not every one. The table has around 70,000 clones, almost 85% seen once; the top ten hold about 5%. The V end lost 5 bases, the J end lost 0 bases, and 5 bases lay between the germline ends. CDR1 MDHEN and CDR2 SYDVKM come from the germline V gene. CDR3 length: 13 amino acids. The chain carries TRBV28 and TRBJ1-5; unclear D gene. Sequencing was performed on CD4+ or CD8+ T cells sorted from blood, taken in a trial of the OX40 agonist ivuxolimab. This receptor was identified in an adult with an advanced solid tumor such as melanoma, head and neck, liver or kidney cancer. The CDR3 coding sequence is TGTGCCAGCAGTAGGGATAGCAATCAGCCCCAGCATTTT. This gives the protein CASSRDSNQPQHF.